The rows below give T cell receptor beta chains drawn from one sample of a study of T-cell reconstitution after alpha-beta-depleted transplantation in children. MiXCR was run by TCRdb on the PCR reads, yielding one entry per CDR3 protein. Of 490,000 or so distinct CDR3 sequences detected, 10% to 13% appear once; the ten largest clones hold roughly 2.1%. Sequenced here: PBMCs, sampled before TCRalphabeta/CD19-depleted stem cell transplant. The receptors here all came from a child younger than 10 with inherited bone marrow failure, due to receive a stem cell transplant. Each CDR3 is given with its conserved first and last residue.

j_gene,v_gene,CDR3aa
TRBJ2-3,TRBV4-2,CASSPPGGTDTQYF
TRBJ2-2,TRBV12-3/TRBV12-4,CASSYKIAGGNGELFF
TRBJ1-5,TRBV19,CASSIIVQGNQPQHF
TRBJ2-7,TRBV18,CASSPTTTDEQYF
TRBJ2-1,TRBV4-2,CASGPGQRGVYDEQFF
TRBJ2-6,TRBV4-3,CASSQPMTQGTGANVLTF
TRBJ1-2,TRBV10-3,CAISETGQPSYGYTF
TRBJ1-1,TRBV19,CASSRGAGEAFF
TRBJ2-5,TRBV2,CASSAKGTLCF
TRBJ2-2,TRBV12-3/TRBV12-4,CASTFLDLAGFTGELFF
TRBJ2-4,TRBV19,CGPRPFTMGYF
TRBJ2-1,TRBV3-1,CASSQPTSGRANEQFF
TRBJ1-1,TRBV7-9,CASSPLSVSTEAFF
TRBJ2-7,TRBV5-1,CASSLSRAVAGVDRPDEQYF
TRBJ2-3,TRBV20-1,CSARDRLAGSDTQYF
TRBJ2-1,TRBV20-1,CSARGPIISESSYNEQFF
TRBJ2-7,TRBV30,CAWSSRLAPYEQYF
TRBJ1-5,TRBV7-2,CASSLYGAHQPQHF
TRBJ1-4,TRBV10-3,CAISERLRDEKLFF
TRBJ2-1,TRBV4-3,CASSQVSPRLAGGNRNEQFF
TRBJ2-3,TRBV6-1,CASRTLQRDTQYF
TRBJ2-7,TRBV6-2/TRBV6-3,CASSNGQGLAYEQYF
TRBJ2-1,TRBV6-2/TRBV6-3,CASTRTSGTYSSYNEQFF
TRBJ2-3,TRBV15,CATSRVLPGNTQYF
TRBJ2-1,TRBV10-3,CAISELAATNYNEQFF
TRBJ2-1,TRBV11-2,CASSLGIVRNYNEQFF